These 19 T cell receptor beta chains came from one sample sequenced in a study of cytomegalovirus exposure and HLA in healthy donors. PCR amplification relied on 60 Vbeta primers (plus 13 Jbeta primers). Data came from immunoSEQ multiplex PCR; TCRdb stores just in-frame clones and leaves some out. The table records about 130,000 clones, about 80% of them present only once. The sequencing input was PBMCs. These receptors were taken from a human donor in good health.

A few counts support this clone. The rearrangement links TRBV5-1 to TRBJ1-5, with TRBD1 as a possible D gene (5 bases). This CDR3 region has 14 residues. Germline V gene sequence: CDR1 SGHRS, CDR2 YFSETQ. V lost 2 bases and J 2 bases, leaving 8 bases between the germline ends. CDR3 residues: CASSLGVGNQPQHF. The CDR3 DNA is TGCGCCAGCAGCTTAGGGGTTGGCAATCAGCCCCAGCATTTT.

The chain employs TRBV15 and TRBJ1-1; unclear D gene. Germline CDR1 is LNHNV and CDR2 is YYDKDF (reference sequence). V lost 5 bases and J lost 4, with 11 bases in between. This CDR3 has 13 residues. The CDR3 sequence is CATSPTPGTEAFF. For the CDR3, the DNA is TGTGCCACCAGCCCCACTCCAGGCACTGAAGCTTTCTTT.

This chain joins TRBV6-1 and TRBJ1-6; D is undetermined. This CDR3 has 14 amino acids. V shed 4 bases and J shed 5 bases, with 9 bases lying between them. The germline V gene has CDR1 MNHNS and CDR2 SASEGT. The DNA for the CDR3 is TGTGCCAGCAGTGGGACGGGGAATAATTCACCCCTCCACTTT. Its protein product is CASSGTGNNSPLHF.

This clone was seen a few times. This chain joins TRBV10-3 and TRBJ1-4; D is unresolved. V was cut by 5 bases and J by 8 bases, with 12 bases left in between. The CDR3 has 13 amino acids. Germline V gene data show CDR1 as ENHRY and CDR2 as SYGVKD. The CDR3 DNA follows: TGTGCCATCAGTTGGTCGAAGGAGGAAAAACTGTTTTTT. This codes for CAISWSKEEKLFF.

The chain is built from TRBV5-1 and TRBJ2-5, with D possibly being TRBD1 (7 bases). Germline V gives CDR1 SGHRS, CDR2 YFSETQ. Between the trimmed V and J ends, which lost 4 bases and 4 bases, there was a span of 17 bases. The CDR3 is 15 residues long. CDR3 sequence (DNA): TGCGCCAGCAGCGTGACAGGGAACGGGGGAGAGACCCAGTACTTC. This sequence encodes CASSVTGNGGETQYF.

The CDR3 region has the DNA TGCGCCAGCAGTGAGAGGAGTCCGAACACTGAAGCTTTCTTT. This encodes CASSERSPNTEAFF. V usage is TRBV10-2 and J usage is TRBJ1-1; D is uncertain. CDR1 is WSHSY and CDR2 is SAAADI in the germline V gene. The CDR3 is 14 amino acids. Between the trimmed V and J ends, which lost 2 bases and 1 base, there was a span of 8 bases.

The chain recombines TRBV11-2 with TRBJ1-1, with D uncertain. The CDR3 spans 14 residues. CDR1 and CDR2 (germline): SGHAT, FQNNGV. V was pared by 0 bases and J by 0 bases, with 5 bases between. The CDR3 nucleotides are TGTGCCAGCAGCTTAGAAGCTGTGAACACTGAAGCTTTCTTT. Residues: CASSLEAVNTEAFF.

This rearrangement joins TRBV5-1 to TRBJ2-3, with 15 nucleotides matching TRBD2. CDR1 and CDR2 (germline): SGHRS, YFSETQ. CDR3 size: 17 residues. V lost 5 bases and J lost 3; bases outside the gene matches: 7. In DNA form, the CDR3 reads TGCGCCAGCAGTATAGGGGGGACTAGCGGGGGGACAGATACGCAGTATTTT. Its translation is CASSIGGTSGGTDTQYF. The full variable domain, its missing parts supplied by reference TRBV5-1 and TRBJ2-3, is KAGVTQTPRYLIKTRGQQVTLSCSPISGHRSVSWYQQTPGQGLQFLFEYFSETQRNKGNFPGRFSGRQFSNSRSEMNVSTLELGDSALYLCASSIGGTSGGTDTQYFGPGTRLTVL.

Only one count was recorded for this clone. The chain has TRBV25-1 and TRBJ1-1; D unclear. The ends were cut back, 7 bases at V and 1 base at J, with 4 bases in the middle. The CDR3 contains 11 residues. Germline assignment: CDR1 MGHDK and CDR2 SYGVNS. This chain's CDR3 is CASTGNTEAFF. As DNA, the CDR3 is TGTGCCAGCACGGGGAACACTGAAGCTTTCTTT.

The chain combines TRBV5-6 with TRBJ1-2; D possibly corresponds to TRBD1 (5 bases). The V end lost 4 bases, the J end lost 0 bases, and 10 bases lay between the germline ends. CDR1 is SGHDT, CDR2 YYEEEE, per germline. The CDR3 runs to 14 residues. CDR3 region: CASSHRQPNYGYTF. CDR3 in DNA: TGTGCCAGCAGCCACAGACAGCCTAACTATGGCTACACCTTC.

The chain links TRBV2 to TRBJ2-2; 14 bases align to TRBD2. CDR1 and CDR2 (germline): SNHLY, FYNNEI. V lost 6 bases and J lost 9; bases outside the gene matches: 6. The CDR3 totals 15 residues. The CDR3 nucleotides are TGTGCCAGCAGCAGGACTAGCGGGGGGCCCAGGGAGCTGTTTTTT. Protein sequence: CASSRTSGGPRELFF.

The genes are TRBV7-3 and TRBJ2-7; D gene uncertain. The CDR3 consists of 16 residues. Trimming removed 5 bases at V and 2 bases at J, with 19 bases between. In germline, CDR1 is SGHTA, CDR2 FQGTGA. The CDR3 DNA reads TGTGCCAGCAGCCATACCGAGCCCCGAACGCCCTACGAGCAGTACTTC. It specifies CASSHTEPRTPYEQYF.

V is TRBV28 and J is TRBJ2-7, with TRBD2 matching over 10 bases. The CDR3 consists of 13 residues. Germline CDR1 MDHEN, CDR2 SYDVKM. The V and J ends lost 8 bases and 3 bases, in that order; junction bases with no gene match: 4. CDR3 region: CASGLAADYEQYF. The CDR3 nucleotides read TGTGCCAGCGGACTAGCGGCCGACTACGAGCAGTACTTC.

The chain has TRBV19 and TRBJ2-1; 7 nucleotides agree with TRBD1. Germline loops: CDR1 LNHDA, CDR2 SQIVND (reference sequence). The CDR3 spans 14 residues. V lost 3 bases, J lost 8 bases, and 7 bases stayed unmatched. CDR3 loop: CASSIIDRVDEQFF. The CDR3 DNA reads TGTGCCAGTAGTATTATCGACAGGGTGGATGAGCAGTTCTTC.

The chain couples TRBV13 to TRBJ1-2, with D uncertain. CDR1 and CDR2 from the germline V gene are PRHDT and FYEKMQ (reference sequence). The ends were cut back, 3 bases at V and 1 base at J, with 6 bases in the middle. CDR3 length equals 13 residues. As DNA, the CDR3 is TGTGCCAGCAGCTTCAACAGTAACTATGGCTACACCTTC. This encodes CASSFNSNYGYTF.

This clone was found a few times. Here the CDR3 reads CASSEDERGNSYEQYF. CDR3 bases: TGTGCCAGCAGTGAAGATGAGCGGGGGAACTCCTACGAGCAGTACTTC. The V call is TRBV2, the J call TRBJ2-7; 8 bases align to TRBD2. The CDR3 has 16 residues. CDR1 and CDR2 (germline): SNHLY, FYNNEI. After removal of 1 base from V and 0 bases from J, the junction contained 5 bases not matched to a gene.

This clone turned up a few times. In DNA, the CDR3 is TGTGCCAGCACCCAGACAGGAATGAACACTGAAGCTTTCTTT. Translation gives CASTQTGMNTEAFF. This chain connects TRBV2 to TRBJ1-1; D is possibly TRBD1 (6 bases). This CDR3 region has 14 residues. Trimming took off 7 bases at V and 0 bases at J, with 12 bases between the two ends. In germline, CDR1 is SNHLY, CDR2 FYNNEI.

This clone was observed a handful of times. The gene calls are TRBV18 and TRBJ2-1; 11 bases are shared with TRBD2. Germline values: CDR1 KGHSH, CDR2 LQKENI. Trimming cost V 1 base and J 7 bases; bases outside gene matches: 0. This CDR3 spans 14 amino acids. The CDR3 region is CASSPLAGGNEQFF. The CDR3 DNA reads TGTGCCAGCTCACCACTAGCGGGGGGGAATGAGCAGTTCTTC.

The rearrangement uses TRBV28 and TRBJ2-7, with D possibly being TRBD2 (5 bases). Deletions cut 10 bases from V and 0 bases from J, with 13 bases between. Germline V gene data show CDR1 as MDHEN and CDR2 as SYDVKM. CDR3 size: 13 residues. The CDR3 region is CAIRGVSSYEQYF. The CDR3 DNA reads as TGTGCCATCCGGGGAGTTAGCTCCTACGAGCAGTACTTC.